Each of the 9 T cell receptor beta chains below was sequenced from the same sample in a study of spatial heterogeneity in lung cancer. Time point defined: sample taken at primary tumor resection. Extraction of whole RNA from tumor, nontumor lung or frozen PBMC preceded unsorted sequencing. TCRdb used MiXCR to reprocess the 5' RACE reads, holding one entry per CDR3 protein. This table holds 80,000 to 95,000 distinct CDR3 sequences, approximately 8.9% found once. The sequencing used PBMCs, collected at surgery. Receptors originate from a male donor with early-stage non-small cell lung cancer.

This clonotype was counted between two and nine times. The rearrangement uses TRBV4-2 and TRBJ2-5, with 11 nucleotides matching TRBD2. The CDR3 covers 16 residues. The trim removed 1 base at V and 2 bases at J, leaving 3 bases unmatched. Germline values: CDR1 LGHNA, CDR2 YNFKEQ. Here the CDR3 DNA reads TGTGCCAGCAGCCAAGGACTAGCGGGGAAGCAAGAGACCCAGTACTTC. Translated, it gives CASSQGLAGKQETQYF.

This chain connects TRBV15 to TRBJ2-5, with 9 positions matching TRBD2. The CDR3 totals 14 residues. The junction had 8 bases not matched to a gene; V was cut back by 8 bases and J by 4 bases. Germline V CDR1 and CDR2: LNHNV, YYDKDF (reference sequence). In DNA form, the CDR3 reads TGTGCCACCTTTAGCGGGAGCTATCTAGAGACCCAGTACTTC. This codes for CATFSGSYLETQYF. The variable domain in full, completed from reference TRBV15 and TRBJ2-5, reads DAMVIQNPRYQVTQFGKPVTLSCSQTLNHNVMYWYQQKSSQAPKLLFHYYDKDFNNEADTPDNFQSRRPNTSFCFLDIRSPGLGDTAMYLCATFSGSYLETQYFGPGTRLLVL.

This clonotype was seen at least ten times. This chain connects TRBV29-1 to TRBJ2-3; D not resolved. V was shortened by 2 bases and J by 5 bases, with 5 bases between the two germline ends. The CDR3 is made up of 11 amino acids. Germline-derived CDR1 and CDR2 are SQVTM and ANQGSEA. The CDR3 is CSVEIRDTQYF. CDR3 DNA: TGCAGCGTTGAAATTCGAGATACGCAGTATTTT.

This clonotype was counted between two and nine times. The chain carries TRBV5-4 and TRBJ2-7; TRBD2 matches 8 bases. With V trimmed by 2 bases and J by 2 bases, 15 bases remained unmatched. The CDR3 loop spans 18 amino acids. Germline CDR1 and CDR2: SGHNT and YYREEE (reference sequence). CDR3 nucleotide sequence: TGTGCCAGCAGCTTAAAGTCGGCGAGCGGGAGAGCTACCTACGAGCAGTACTTC. Translated, it gives CASSLKSASGRATYEQYF.

This clonotype was seen a handful of times. This chain links TRBV7-2 with TRBJ2-4, with unresolved D. The germline CDR1 and CDR2 sequences are SGHTA and FQGNSA. CDR3 size: 11 residues. V lost 5 bases and J 3 bases, leaving 2 bases between the germline ends. CDR3 nucleotide sequence: TGTGCCAGCAGCCTCAAAAACATTCAGTACTTC. Translated, it gives CASSLKNIQYF.

The table lists this clonotype with many counts. This sequence joins TRBV29-1 and TRBJ2-5, with D tentatively TRBD1 or TRBD2 (5 bases each). In germline, CDR1 is SQVTM, CDR2 ANQGSEA. Trimming removed 3 bases at V and 1 base at J, with 9 bases between. This CDR3 has 13 residues. CDR3 in amino acids: CSVDRGRQETQYF. DNA for the CDR3: TGCAGCGTTGATCGGGGCCGCCAAGAGACCCAGTACTTC.

V is TRBV20-1 and J is TRBJ2-5; D remains ambiguous. This CDR3 spans 12 amino acids. V lost 4 bases and J 5 bases, leaving 11 bases between the germline ends. Germline V gene sequence: CDR1 DFQATT, CDR2 SNEGSKA (reference sequence). CDR3 sequence reads: CSAKARSETQYF. The DNA of the CDR3 is TGCAGTGCTAAGGCTAGGTCGGAGACCCAGTACTTC.

Many counts were recorded for this clonotype. V is TRBV3-1 and J is TRBJ1-1; unclear D gene. Trimming shortened V by 0 bases and J by 8 bases, and 28 bases separated the two germline ends. CDR3 length equals 19 residues. Germline CDR1 reads LGHDT; CDR2 reads YNNKEL (reference sequence). CDR3 amino acids: CASSQDRTLAPVYLAEAFF. The CDR3 DNA sequence: TGTGCCAGCAGCCAAGACCGGACTTTAGCCCCAGTGTATCTAGCCGAAGCTTTCTTT. The full variable domain, in which reference TRBV3-1 and TRBJ1-1 provide the parts outside the CDR3, is DTAVSQTPKYLVTQMGNDKSIKCEQNLGHDTMYWYKQDSKKFLKIMFSYNNKELIINETVPNRFSPKSPDKAHLNLHINSLELGDSAVYFCASSQDRTLAPVYLAEAFFGQGTRLTVV.

This clonotype has a handful of counts. The V gene is TRBV20-1, the J gene TRBJ2-3; 7 bases are shared with TRBD2. Germline V gives CDR1 DFQATT, CDR2 SNEGSKA (reference sequence). The CDR3 consists of 15 residues. The J segment lost 1 base and the V segment lost 5 bases, leaving 9 bases of the junction unmatched. The CDR3 DNA is TGCAGTGCTGTAGCGGGTAATGAAGGCACAGATACGCAGTATTTT. Translating it yields CSAVAGNEGTDTQYF.